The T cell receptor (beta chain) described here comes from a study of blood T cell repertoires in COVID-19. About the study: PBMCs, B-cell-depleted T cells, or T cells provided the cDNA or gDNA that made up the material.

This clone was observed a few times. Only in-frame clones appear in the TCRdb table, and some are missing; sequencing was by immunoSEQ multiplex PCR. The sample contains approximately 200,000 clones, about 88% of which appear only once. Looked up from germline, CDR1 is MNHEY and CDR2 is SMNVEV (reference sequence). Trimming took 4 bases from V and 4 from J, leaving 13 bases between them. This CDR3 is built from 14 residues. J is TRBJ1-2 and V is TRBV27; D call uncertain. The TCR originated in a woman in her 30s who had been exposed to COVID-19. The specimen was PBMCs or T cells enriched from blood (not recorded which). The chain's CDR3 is CASSSLDKGYGYTF. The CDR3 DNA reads TGTGCCAGCAGTTCCCTCGACAAAGGCTATGGCTACACCTTC.